This T cell receptor beta chain is drawn from a study of T cells in women clearing cervical HPV infection. This CDR3 is built from 15 residues. Germline CDR1 DFQATT, CDR2 SNEGSKA (reference sequence). J was trimmed by 4 bases and V by 5 bases; bases with no gene match: 11. Using immunoSEQ multiplex PCR, the repertoire was profiled, and TCRdb retains in-frame clones only, with some absent. This table lists approximately 37,000 clones. A remark on this clone: The DNA ends 3 residues before the CDR3 does, and the rest of the CDR3 is filled in from the germline J gene.

V usage is TRBV20-1 and J usage is TRBJ1-2, with 9 bases fitting TRBD1. This sequence originates from a woman aged 18-70 years with a cervical HPV16 infection that either progressed to CIN3+ or cleared (not recorded which). The specimen was blood buffy coat. CDR3 bases read: TGCAGTGCTTATCCGGGACAGGGTCTGGTCTATGGC. As protein: CSAYPGQGLVYG. The full CDR3 protein reads CSAYPGQGLVYGYTF.